Shown below are 25 T cell receptor beta chains from a single sample sequenced in a study of OX40 agonist ivuxolimab in advanced cancers. Sequenced by immunoSEQ multiplex PCR; TCRdb stores in-frame clones only, minus some. The sample records about 79,000 clones, 75% to 95% being singletons. Source: CD4+ or CD8+ T cells sorted from blood, taken in a trial of the OX40 agonist ivuxolimab. The receptors come from an adult with an advanced solid tumor such as melanoma, head and neck, liver or kidney cancer.

The gene calls are TRBV30 and TRBJ2-4; D is unclear. Germline V gene lookup returns CDR1 GTSNPN and CDR2 SVGIG (reference sequence). This CDR3 comprises 13 residues. Trimming pared 6 bases from V and 5 bases from J, leaving 14 bases between. Written as DNA, the CDR3 is TGTGCCTGTGGTGGGTTGGTCCAAAACATTCAGTACTTC. This sequence encodes CACGGLVQNIQYF.

CDR3 residues: CASSLSPGGSPYEQYF. In DNA, the CDR3 is TGTGCCAGCAGTTTATCGCCTGGGGGGAGTCCCTACGAGCAGTACTTC. The V call is TRBV27, the J call TRBJ2-7; D is possibly TRBD2 (6 bases). V was clipped by 0 bases and J by 2 bases, with 14 bases between them. CDR1 and CDR2 (germline): MNHEY, SMNVEV (reference sequence). The length of the CDR3 is 16 residues.

The gene calls are TRBV4-1 and TRBJ2-3; 9 nucleotides align to TRBD2. Per the germline V gene, CDR1 is MGHRA and CDR2 is YSYEKL. V gave up 1 base and J gave up 2 bases; unmatched junction bases: 1. This CDR3 contains 15 residues. The chain's CDR3 is CASSQVAGDTDTQYF. The CDR3 coding sequence is TGCGCCAGCAGCCAAGTAGCGGGAGACACAGATACGCAGTATTTT.

The sample holds one count of this clone. V usage is TRBV19 and J usage is TRBJ1-5, with D possibly TRBD1 on 5 matching bases. Trimming took off 3 bases at V and 4 bases at J, with 25 bases between the two ends. The CDR3 contains 19 residues. Germline V gives CDR1 LNHDA, CDR2 SQIVND (reference sequence). The DNA of the CDR3 is TGTGCCAGTAGTATGGCCCCACCCCGCGGGGCCAACGGGAATCAGCCCCAGCATTTT. Translating gives CASSMAPPRGANGNQPQHF.

V is TRBV19 and J is TRBJ2-7; a weak D match, TRBD2 (6 bases). The V end lost 6 bases, the J end lost 7 bases, and 25 bases lay between the germline ends. Germline V CDR1 and CDR2: LNHDA, SQIVND (reference sequence). The CDR3 has 16 amino acids. Here the CDR3 reads CASSQGAGTVGGEQYF. CDR3 in DNA: TGTGCCAGTAGCCAGGGCGCCGGGACGGTGGGGGGAGAGCAGTACTTC.

V gene TRBV28 combines with J gene TRBJ1-2, with no clear D. The germline CDR1 and CDR2 sequences are MDHEN and SYDVKM. V lost 10 bases and J 4 bases, leaving 22 bases between the germline ends. The length of the CDR3 is 15 residues. The CDR3 is CATLNERNGFYGYTF. CDR3 in DNA: TGTGCCACCCTCAATGAGAGGAATGGGTTCTATGGCTACACCTTC.

V gene TRBV7-2 combines with J gene TRBJ1-2; 9 bases are a match to TRBD1. The length of the CDR3 is 14 residues. Unmatched junction bases numbered 6, after V lost 6 bases and J lost 4 bases. Germline V gives CDR1 SGHTA, CDR2 FQGNSA. The CDR3 protein is CASSPTGGSYGYTF. The DNA for the CDR3 is TGTGCCAGCAGTCCTACAGGGGGCAGCTATGGCTACACCTTC. The full variable domain, completed using reference TRBV7-2 and TRBJ1-2, is GAGVSQSPSNKVTEKGKDVELRCDPISGHTALYWYRQSLGQGLEFLIYFQGNSAPDKSGLPSDRFSAERTGGSVSTLTIQRTQQEDSAVYLCASSPTGGSYGYTFGSGTRLTVV.

The chain links TRBV5-1 to TRBJ2-1, with 7 bases fitting TRBD2. The CDR3 consists of 13 residues. V was pared by 3 bases and J by 5 bases, with 2 bases of the junction left unmatched. The germline CDR1 and CDR2 sequences are SGHRS and YFSETQ. The CDR3 DNA sequence: TGCGCCAGCAGCTGGGGACTAAACAATGAGCAGTTCTTC. It translates to CASSWGLNNEQFF.

The rearrangement links TRBV11-2 to TRBJ2-2; possibly TRBD1 or TRBD2 for D (5 bases each). This CDR3 is built from 15 residues. Germline CDR1 is SGHAT and CDR2 is FQNNGV. Trimming took 4 bases from V and 0 from J, leaving 9 bases between them. The CDR3 loop is CASSWGRSNTGELFF. CDR3 sequence (DNA): TGTGCCAGCAGCTGGGGACGGTCGAACACCGGGGAGCTGTTTTTT.

The rearrangement links TRBV5-6 to TRBJ2-2; D remains unclear. V shed 1 base and J shed 5 bases, with 6 bases lying between them. The CDR3 extends over 13 amino acids. Germline CDR1 and CDR2: SGHDT and YYEEEE. The CDR3 spells CASSLSGTGELFF. The CDR3 DNA sequence: TGTGCCAGCAGCTTGTCTGGGACCGGGGAGCTGTTTTTT.

V usage is TRBV19 and J usage is TRBJ2-7, with TRBD2 as a possible D gene (7 bases). V gave up 9 bases and J gave up 2 bases, with 14 bases separating them. The length of the CDR3 is 13 residues. CDR1 and CDR2 (germline): LNHDA, SQIVND (reference sequence). CDR3 in amino acids: CASKRGGPYEQYF. The CDR3 DNA reads as TGTGCCAGCAAAAGGGGGGGGCCCTACGAGCAGTACTTC.

The chain is built from TRBV29-1 and TRBJ2-5; no reliable D call. Germline V gene sequence: CDR1 SQVTM, CDR2 ANQGSEA. CDR3 length equals 13 residues. V was trimmed by 4 bases and J by 5 bases, leaving 14 bases between them. The CDR3 bases are TGCAGCGTTGCGTCCCGGATCGGGGAGACCCAGTACTTC. Protein product: CSVASRIGETQYF. Looking up the rest from reference TRBV29-1 and TRBJ2-5 gives the full variable domain: SAVISQKPSRDICQRGTSLTIQCQVDSQVTMMFWYRQQPGQSLTLIATANQGSEATYESGFVIDKFPISRPNLTFSTLTVSNMSPEDSSIYLCSVASRIGETQYFGPGTRLLVL.

The J gene is TRBJ2-1, the V gene TRBV4-2; unclear D gene. The CDR3 covers 12 residues. Trimming removed 0 bases at V and 9 bases at J, with 6 bases between. Looked up from germline, CDR1 is LGHNA and CDR2 is YNFKEQ. In DNA form, the CDR3 reads TGTGCCAGCAGCCAAGATCAAAGTGAGCAGTTCTTC. Protein product: CASSQDQSEQFF.

The chain links TRBV28 to TRBJ2-7; possibly TRBD2 for D (6 bases). The germline V and J ends were trimmed by 6 bases and 0 bases, with 12 bases remaining between them. Germline V gene lookup returns CDR1 MDHEN and CDR2 SYDVKM. The CDR3 has 14 residues. CDR3 nucleotides: TGTGCCAGCAGAAGGGACTTTTCCTCCTACGAGCAGTACTTC. Amino acids: CASRRDFSSYEQYF.

The chain is built from TRBV7-8 and TRBJ2-7, with D possibly TRBD1 on 6 matching bases. CDR3 length: 15 amino acids. V shed 0 bases and J shed 6 bases, with 15 bases lying between them. Germline CDR1 and CDR2: SGHVS and FQNEAQ. CDR3 sequence reads: CASSLAGARQREQYF. The CDR3, as DNA: TGTGCCAGCAGCTTAGCGGGGGCGAGGCAACGCGAGCAGTACTTC.

This chain links TRBV10-3 with TRBJ2-3, with D tentatively TRBD2 (6 bases). Trimming removed 9 bases from V and 4 bases from J, with 17 bases in between. CDR3 size: 14 residues. In germline, CDR1 is ENHRY, CDR2 SYGVKD. The CDR3, as DNA: TGTGCCATTCGGAGGGCCCTCCGGGCAGATACGCAGTATTTT. Amino acids: CAIRRALRADTQYF.

The chain employs TRBV11-1 and TRBJ2-3, with a tentative D call TRBD1 (6 bases). V was trimmed by 1 base and J by 2 bases, leaving 13 bases between them. The germline V gene has CDR1 SGHAT and CDR2 FQDESV (reference sequence). The CDR3 is made up of 16 amino acids. Here the CDR3 reads CASSLGLAGVTDTQYF. Written as DNA, the CDR3 is TGTGCCAGCAGCTTAGGGCTAGCAGGGGTCACAGATACGCAGTATTTT.

J is TRBJ1-3 and V is TRBV11-2; D unresolved. The CDR3 is 14 residues long. V was shortened by 2 bases and J by 3 bases, with 8 bases between the two germline ends. From germline, CDR1 is SGHAT and CDR2 FQNNGV. DNA for the CDR3: TGTGCCAGCAGCTTATTCGGCCTTGGAAACACCATATATTTT. Translating it yields CASSLFGLGNTIYF.

The chain has TRBV19 and TRBJ1-5; unclear D gene. Germline-derived CDR1 and CDR2 are LNHDA and SQIVND (reference sequence). Trimming cost V 1 base and J 2 bases, with 12 bases left between them. The CDR3 is 16 amino acids. In DNA, the CDR3 is TGTGCCAGTAGTATAGTCGGGAGAAGGGGCAATCAGCCCCAGCATTTT. Translation: CASSIVGRRGNQPQHF. The variable domain in full, with the rest retrieved from reference TRBV19 and TRBJ1-5, is DGGITQSPKYLFRKEGQNVTLSCEQNLNHDAMYWYRQDPGQGLRLIYYSQIVNDFQKGDIAEGYSVSREKKESFPLTVTSAQKNPTAFYLCASSIVGRRGNQPQHFGDGTRLSIL.

This chain links TRBV2 with TRBJ2-5; no clear D gene. The CDR3 extends over 11 amino acids. V was pared by 7 bases and J by 0 bases, with 3 bases between. Germline CDR1 is SNHLY and CDR2 is FYNNEI. In DNA form, the CDR3 reads TGTGCCAGCACCTACCAAGAGACCCAGTACTTC. This translates into CASTYQETQYF.

This clone was detected only a few times. DNA for the CDR3: TGTGCCAGCAGTTACTCGCCAGGGGGCTCCTACGAGCAGTACTTC. Residues: CASSYSPGGSYEQYF. The chain carries TRBV6-5 and TRBJ2-7, with TRBD1 matching over 7 bases. The J segment lost 0 bases and the V segment lost 0 bases, leaving 2 bases of the junction unmatched. This CDR3 spans 15 amino acids. The germline CDR1 and CDR2 sequences are MNHEY and SVGAGI.

The gene calls are TRBV7-8 and TRBJ2-6, with 7 nucleotides matching TRBD1. The V and J ends lost 6 bases and 2 bases, in that order; junction bases with no gene match: 7. CDR3 size: 16 residues. CDR1 is SGHVS and CDR2 is FQNEAQ in the germline V gene. CDR3 in amino acids: CASSVYRGPGANVLTF. DNA of the CDR3: TGTGCCAGCAGTGTATACAGGGGCCCTGGGGCCAACGTCCTGACTTTC.

This chain uses TRBV5-1 with TRBJ1-3; D call uncertain. Trimming removed 4 bases from V and 0 bases from J, with 8 bases in between. Germline V CDR1 and CDR2: SGHRS, YFSETQ. The length of the CDR3 is 14 residues. CDR3 sequence (DNA): TGCGCCAGCAGCCAAGCGCTCTCTGGAAACACCATATATTTT. Translation: CASSQALSGNTIYF.

Of note for this clone: Other DNA sequences in this specimen translate into the identical CDR3. The rearrangement joins TRBV5-1 to TRBJ2-7; possible D gene TRBD1, 5 bases. Per germline, CDR1 SGHRS and CDR2 YFSETQ. CDR3 length equals 13 residues. The V gene lost 1 base and the J gene lost 7 bases, with 12 bases spanning the gap. CDR3 in amino acids: CASSLRADMEQYF. CDR3 DNA sequence: TGCGCCAGCAGCTTGAGGGCGGACATGGAGCAGTACTTC.

CDR3 in DNA: TGTGCCAGCAGTCCTAGCGGGAAGCGCGAGCAGTACTTC. It encodes CASSPSGKREQYF. The rearrangement uses TRBV9 and TRBJ2-7; TRBD2 matches at 9 bases. The V gene end was trimmed by 5 bases and the J gene end by 6 bases; junction bases not matched to a gene: 6. The CDR3 extends over 13 amino acids. Per the germline V gene, CDR1 is SGDLS and CDR2 is YYNGEE.